The rows below give T cell receptor beta chains drawn from one sample of a study of blood T cell repertoires in COVID-19. TCRdb keeps only in-frame clones here, not all; method: immunoSEQ multiplex PCR. The sample holds about 120,000 clones; 70% to 90% are singletons and the top ten take roughly 4.4%. The sample consisted of peripheral blood. The source is a woman aged 50 to 60 with acute or convalescent COVID-19. The CDR3 runs from the conserved cysteine through the conserved F or W. The order of the fields is clone size, V gene, J gene, D gene, CDR3 DNA, CDR3 protein. The D gene is left open where the match is weak. Clone size is stated in some rows and not others, as once, few, many or a class when expanded.

NA	TRBV5-5	TRBJ1-4	NA	TGTGCCAGCAGCTTGAAAAGCAGGGGTTGGGGAACTAATGAAAAACTGTTTTTT	CASSLKSRGWGTNEKLFF
NA	TRBV12-3/TRBV12-4	TRBJ1-1	NA	TGTGCCAGCAGTTTTGCGGCAGGGGTGGCTTTCTTT	CASSFAAGVAFF
NA	TRBV25-1	TRBJ1-6	NA	TGTGCCAGCAAAGGGACAAGCATTAATTCACCCCTCCACTTT	CASKGTSINSPLHF
NA	TRBV6-2/TRBV6-3	TRBJ2-6	NA	TGTGCCAGCAGTTACTCGAGCTCTTACTCTGGGGCCAACGTCCTGACTTTC	CASSYSSSYSGANVLTF
NA	TRBV19	TRBJ1-1	TRBD1	TGTGCCAGTAGTACCAGGGGGGACACTGAAGCTTTCTTT	CASSTRGDTEAFF
NA	TRBV21-1	TRBJ1-5	NA	TGTGCCAGCAGCAATCGCAGGGGGTGGTTGAGCAATCAGCCCCAGCATTTT	CASSNRRGWLSNQPQHF
NA	TRBV5-4	TRBJ2-1	TRBD2	TGTGCCAGCAGCTTGCAAATCGGGACCGGCGGGGGTGAGCAGTTCTTC	CASSLQIGTGGGEQFF
NA	TRBV5-1	TRBJ2-7	NA	TGCGCCAGCAGGGAGTCCTACGAGCAGTACTTC	CASRESYEQYF
NA	TRBV30	TRBJ1-6	TRBD1	TGTGCCTGGCGACAGGGCTACTCACCCCTCCACTTT	CAWRQGYSPLHF
NA	TRBV9	TRBJ1-2	NA	TGTGCCAGCAGCGTAGACCAGGGAGGGGGCTACACCTTC	CASSVDQGGGYTF
NA	TRBV21-1	TRBJ2-1	NA	TGTGCCAGCAGCAAAAGGTCCCGGGAGGGCCCGGGTGAGCAGTTCTTC	CASSKRSREGPGEQFF
NA	TRBV6-6	TRBJ1-2	NA	TGTGCCAGCACCCCCGATGGGAGAGGCTATGGCTACACCTTC	CASTPDGRGYGYTF
NA	TRBV5-1	TRBJ1-3	NA	TGCGCCAGCAGCTTGGACCAGGGAAACACCATATATTTT	CASSLDQGNTIYF
NA	TRBV28	TRBJ2-4	TRBD1	TGTGCCAGCAGGAGGGGACAGGGGAGCATTCAGTACTTC	CASRRGQGSIQYF
few	TRBV7-9	TRBJ1-1	NA	TGTGCCAGCAGCTCCCAGGGGAGCGTCACTGAAGCTTTCTTT	CASSSQGSVTEAFF
once	TRBV28	TRBJ1-5	NA	TGTGCCAGCAGTTTGGGAGGGACCCACAATCAGCCCCAGCATTTT	CASSLGGTHNQPQHF
NA	TRBV28	TRBJ2-3	NA	TGTGCCAGCAGTTCTCTCATTATGGTTACAGGGCCCACAGATACGCAGTATTTT	CASSSLIMVTGPTDTQYF